These T cell receptor beta chains were read from a single sample in a study of blood T cell repertoires in COVID-19. The repertoire was sequenced with immunoSEQ multiplex PCR; TCRdb's copy has only in-frame clones and lacks some. The sample contains tens of thousands of clones, approximately 80% of which appear only once. The sequenced sample was peripheral blood. These receptors were taken from a man between 60 and 70 years old with acute or convalescent COVID-19. CDR3s include the opening cysteine and the closing phenylalanine or tryptophan. Fields, in order: J gene, V gene, D gene, clone size, CDR3 DNA, CDR3 protein. A D gene is named only where the DNA matches it firmly. A row's size may be missing; if present it is once, few, many or a size class.

TRBJ1-5 | TRBV18 | . | . | TGTGCCAGCTCACCTCAGGGTTCGACGTCGGGCAATCAGCCCCAGCATTTT | CASSPQGSTSGNQPQHF
TRBJ2-7 | TRBV19 | . | . | TGTGCCAGTATGCAGGGGAAAGGTTACGAGCAGTACTTC | CASMQGKGYEQYF
TRBJ1-5 | TRBV19 | . | . | TGTGCCAGTAGTATAGAGCTGGGCGGCAATCAGCCCCAGCATTTT | CASSIELGGNQPQHF
TRBJ1-1 | TRBV5-1 | TRBD1 | . | TGCGCCAGCAGCCCGCCAGGCAGGGGGATCGGTGAAGCTTTCTTT | CASSPPGRGIGEAFF
TRBJ2-1 | TRBV5-1 | TRBD1 | . | TGCGCCAGCAGCTTGGTAGGGGGCAGGGCGCTCGACAATGAGCAGTTCTTC | CASSLVGGRALDNEQFF
TRBJ1-2 | TRBV2 | . | . | TGTGCCAGCAGTGCATTACTCTCTGGCTACACCTTC | CASSALLSGYTF
TRBJ1-1 | TRBV7-9 | TRBD1 | once | TGTGCCAGCAGCTTGACAGGGGGCGCGGGCACTGAAGCTTTCTTT | CASSLTGGAGTEAFF
TRBJ2-1 | TRBV9 | TRBD2 | . | TGTGCCAGCAGCACCCAGGGACTACCCTCCTACAATGAGCAGTTCTTC | CASSTQGLPSYNEQFF
TRBJ2-5 | TRBV5-4 | TRBD2 | . | TGTGCCAGCAGCTTGGCCGGACTAGCGGGGAGTGAGACCCAGTACTTC | CASSLAGLAGSETQYF
TRBJ1-1 | TRBV4-2 | . | . | TGTGCCAGCAGCCAAGTAGGCCAACAGGCTTTCTTT | CASSQVGQQAFF
TRBJ1-1 | TRBV9 | . | . | TGTGCCAGCAGCGTACAGGGGTCTCCGAACACTGAAGCTTTCTTT | CASSVQGSPNTEAFF
TRBJ1-4 | TRBV6-4 | . | . | TGTGCCAGCAGTGTATCGCCCTTTCAGGGTGAAAAACTGTTTTTT | CASSVSPFQGEKLFF
TRBJ1-3 | TRBV3-1/TRBV3-2 | . | . | TGTGCCAGCAGCCCACTCGGCTCTGGAAACACCATATATTTT | CASSPLGSGNTIYF
TRBJ1-2 | TRBV7-2 | TRBD1 | . | TGTGCCAGCAGCTTAGCGGGACAGGACTATGGCTACACCTTC | CASSLAGQDYGYTF
TRBJ1-3 | TRBV2 | TRBD1 | . | TGTGCCAGTAGGGGACAGACTCAAGGTACCATATATTTT | CASRGQTQGTIYF
TRBJ2-3 | TRBV30 | TRBD1 | once | TGTGCCTGGAGTTTCAAGGACAGGGGAGTCGATACGCAGTATTTT | CAWSFKDRGVDTQYF
TRBJ1-2 | TRBV4-1 | TRBD1 | . | TGCGCCAGCAGCCAAGTTTCGACAGGGGATGATGGCTACACCTTC | CASSQVSTGDDGYTF
TRBJ2-4 | TRBV18 | . | . | TGTGCCAGCTCTACCGAGCCCCAAAACATTCAGTACTTC | CASSTEPQNIQYF
TRBJ2-7 | TRBV19 | TRBD1 | medium-sized | TGTGCCAGTAGTAAATCGACAGGGATCGAATCCTACGAGCAGTACTTC | CASSKSTGIESYEQYF
TRBJ1-1 | TRBV5-1 | . | . | TGCGCCAGCAGCTCCGGCGGGGAGAACACTGAAGCTTTCTTT | CASSSGGENTEAFF
TRBJ1-1 | TRBV2 | . | . | TGTGCCAGCACCCGGACATGGAACACTGAAGCTTTCTTT | CASTRTWNTEAFF
TRBJ2-7 | TRBV12-3/TRBV12-4 | TRBD1 | . | TGTGCCAGCAGCTCCGGGACAGCCTACGAGCAGTACTTC | CASSSGTAYEQYF
TRBJ1-1 | TRBV6-2/TRBV6-3 | . | . | TGTGCCAGCAGCAAGACAACAGGGAGGAACACTGAAGCTTTCTTT | CASSKTTGRNTEAFF
TRBJ1-4 | TRBV2 | . | . | TGTGCCAGCAGTGACACGGGGTATGAAAAACTGTTTTTT | CASSDTGYEKLFF
TRBJ2-7 | TRBV11-1 | . | . | TGTGCCAGCAGCTTATACGGAGGTAGCTCCTACGAGCAGTACTTC | CASSLYGGSSYEQYF
TRBJ1-1 | TRBV12-3/TRBV12-4 | . | . | TGTGCCAGCAGTTTGGGGGGTGAAGCTTTCTTT | CASSLGGEAFF
TRBJ1-6 | TRBV30 | . | . | TGTGCCTTGCATAAACAGGGACCCCTCCACTTT | CALHKQGPLHF
TRBJ2-1 | TRBV24-1 | TRBD2 | . | TGTGCCACCGCCCCTAGCGGGGGGCAAAACAATGAGCAGTTCTTC | CATAPSGGQNNEQFF
TRBJ2-7 | TRBV2 | . | . | TGTGCCAGCAGTGTGAGGCAGTCCTTCTACGAGCAGTACTTC | CASSVRQSFYEQYF
TRBJ2-4 | TRBV7-3 | . | . | TGTGCCAGCAGCTTAGGAGGGGCCAAAAACATTCAGTACTTC | CASSLGGAKNIQYF
TRBJ2-7 | TRBV19 | . | few | TGTGCCAGTAGTATAGACAGGGGCGCGTTCCCCTACGAGCAGTACTTC | CASSIDRGAFPYEQYF
TRBJ1-1 | TRBV5-1 | TRBD1 | . | TGCGCCAGCAGCTGGGGGACAGGGGCGGGAACTGAAGCTTTCTTT | CASSWGTGAGTEAFF
TRBJ1-4 | TRBV5-1 | TRBD1 | . | TGCGCCAGCAGCCCCAGACAGGGCGAGAACGAAAAACTGTTTTTT | CASSPRQGENEKLFF
TRBJ1-3 | TRBV5-6 | . | . | TGTGCCAGCAGCTTGGACAGGGCTGGAAACACCATATATTTT | CASSLDRAGNTIYF
TRBJ1-1 | TRBV2 | TRBD1 | . | TGTGCCAGCAGGCTACAGGGGGTGGGTACTGAAGCTTTCTTT | CASRLQGVGTEAFF
TRBJ2-7 | TRBV5-1 | . | once | TGCGCCAGCAGCTTGCTCGGGGAAAGCTACGAGCAGTACTTC | CASSLLGESYEQYF
TRBJ2-1 | TRBV7-3 | . | once | TGTGCCAGCAGCTTAATGGCCGGCAGCGATGAGCAGTTCTTC | CASSLMAGSDEQFF
TRBJ2-3 | TRBV5-6 | TRBD2 | . | TGTGCCAGCAGCTCGCTACAAGGGCTAGCGGGGCTCACAGATACGCAGTATTTT | CASSSLQGLAGLTDTQYF
TRBJ2-1 | TRBV7-3 | TRBD2 | . | TGTGCCAGCAGCCCAACACCTAGCGGGGGGGATAATGAGCAGTTCTTC | CASSPTPSGGDNEQFF
TRBJ1-2 | TRBV6-5 | TRBD1 | . | TGTGCCAGCAGCTCCTACAGGGGGTCGGAAGGCTACACCTTC | CASSSYRGSEGYTF
TRBJ2-7 | TRBV13 | . | . | TGTGCCAGCAGCTTTGGTAGGGGGATCTACGAGCAGTACTTC | CASSFGRGIYEQYF
TRBJ1-1 | TRBV12-3/TRBV12-4 | TRBD1 | . | TGTGCCAGCAAGATGACAGGGGCGGATGAAGCTTTCTTT | CASKMTGADEAFF
TRBJ2-7 | TRBV21-1 | . | . | TGTGCCAGCAGCAAAGAGGCGGGGCTCCTCTACGAGCAGTACTTC | CASSKEAGLLYEQYF
TRBJ2-7 | TRBV7-2 | . | . | TGTGCCAGCAGCTTAGCGCAGGGCTACGAGCAGTACTTC | CASSLAQGYEQYF
TRBJ2-7 | TRBV5-4 | TRBD2 | . | TGTGCCAGCGGCCTAGCGGGGGTCGACGAGCAGTACTTC | CASGLAGVDEQYF
TRBJ1-2 | TRBV7-2 | TRBD1 | . | TGTGCCAGCAGCTCAAGGACAGGGGAGAATGGCTACACCTTC | CASSSRTGENGYTF
TRBJ2-1 | TRBV5-1 | . | once | TGCGCCAGCAACAGTGGGGGCGGCAATGAGCAGTTCTTC | CASNSGGGNEQFF
TRBJ2-7 | TRBV6-5 | TRBD1 | . | TGTGCCAGCAGACCCGGGACAGTGACTTACGAGCAGTACTTC | CASRPGTVTYEQYF
TRBJ1-4 | TRBV10-3 | . | . | TGTGCCATCAGTGAGTCGGCTGGGGCAGGTGGGGAAAAACTGTTTTTT | CAISESAGAGGEKLFF
TRBJ1-3 | TRBV9 | . | . | TGTGCCAGCAGCGTACAGTTCTCTGGAAACACCATATATTTT | CASSVQFSGNTIYF
TRBJ1-5 | TRBV19 | . | . | TGTGCCAGTAGTATAGGAGGACAAGTAGGTCAGCCCCAGCATTTT | CASSIGGQVGQPQHF
TRBJ1-1 | TRBV2 | TRBD1 | once | TGTGCCAGCAGGGCAGGGGGCGGCACTGAAGCTTTCTTT | CASRAGGGTEAFF
TRBJ1-2 | TRBV3-1/TRBV3-2 | TRBD1 | . | TGTGCCAGCAGCCATGCTAGACAGGGAAACTATGGCTACACCTTC | CASSHARQGNYGYTF
TRBJ1-1 | TRBV28 | . | . | TGTGCCAGCCGGACTGTGAACACTGAAGCTTTCTTT | CASRTVNTEAFF
TRBJ1-2 | TRBV6-5 | TRBD1 | . | TGTGCCAGCAGTTCCCGAACGACAGGGGATGGCTACACCTTC | CASSSRTTGDGYTF